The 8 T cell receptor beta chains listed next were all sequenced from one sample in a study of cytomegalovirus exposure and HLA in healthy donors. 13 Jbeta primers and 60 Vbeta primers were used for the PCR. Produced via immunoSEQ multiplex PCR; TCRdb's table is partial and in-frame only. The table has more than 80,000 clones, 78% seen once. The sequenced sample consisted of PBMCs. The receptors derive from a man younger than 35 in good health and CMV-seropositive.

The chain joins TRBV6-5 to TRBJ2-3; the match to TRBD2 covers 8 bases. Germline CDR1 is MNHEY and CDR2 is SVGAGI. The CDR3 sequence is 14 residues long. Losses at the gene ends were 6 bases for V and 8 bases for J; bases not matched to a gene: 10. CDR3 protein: CASSPLAARLTQYF. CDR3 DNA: TGTGCCAGCAGCCCACTAGCGGCCCGGCTTACGCAGTATTTT.

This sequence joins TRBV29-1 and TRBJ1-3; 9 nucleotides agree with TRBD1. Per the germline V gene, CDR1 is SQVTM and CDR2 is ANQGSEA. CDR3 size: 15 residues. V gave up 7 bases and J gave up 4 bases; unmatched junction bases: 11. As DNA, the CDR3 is TGCAGCGCTCAGCGGGACAGGGAGGGCGGAAACACCATATATTTT. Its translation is CSAQRDREGGNTIYF. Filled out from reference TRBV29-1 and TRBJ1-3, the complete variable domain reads SAVISQKPSRDICQRGTSLTIQCQVDSQVTMMFWYRQQPGQSLTLIATANQGSEATYESGFVIDKFPISRPNLTFSTLTVSNMSPEDSSIYLCSAQRDREGGNTIYFGEGSWLTVV.

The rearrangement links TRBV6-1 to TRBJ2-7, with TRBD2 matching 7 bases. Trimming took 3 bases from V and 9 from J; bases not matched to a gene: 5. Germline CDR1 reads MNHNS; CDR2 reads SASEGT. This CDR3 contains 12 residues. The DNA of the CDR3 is TGTGCCAGCAGTGAGCCGGGAGGAGGGCAGTACTTC. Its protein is CASSEPGGGQYF.

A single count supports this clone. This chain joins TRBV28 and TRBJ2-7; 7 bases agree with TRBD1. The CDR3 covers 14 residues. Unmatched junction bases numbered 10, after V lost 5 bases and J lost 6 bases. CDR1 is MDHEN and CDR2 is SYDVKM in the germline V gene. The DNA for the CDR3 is TGTGCCAGCAGTCCCGGGGACAGAACCGCCGAGCAGTACTTC. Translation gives CASSPGDRTAEQYF.

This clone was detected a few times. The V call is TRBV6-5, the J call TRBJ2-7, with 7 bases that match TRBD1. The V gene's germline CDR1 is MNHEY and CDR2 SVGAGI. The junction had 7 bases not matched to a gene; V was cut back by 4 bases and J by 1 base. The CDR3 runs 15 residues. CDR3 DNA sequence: TGTGCCAGCAGTTCCGGGACAGAGAATTCCTACGAGCAGTACTTC. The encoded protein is CASSSGTENSYEQYF.

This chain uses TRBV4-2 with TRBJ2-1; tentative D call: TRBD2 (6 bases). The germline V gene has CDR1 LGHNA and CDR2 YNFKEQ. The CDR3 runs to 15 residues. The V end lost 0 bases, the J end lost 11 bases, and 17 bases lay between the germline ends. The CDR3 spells CASSQEAWVGGKQFF. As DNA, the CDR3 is TGTGCCAGCAGCCAAGAAGCATGGGTGGGAGGTAAGCAGTTCTTC.

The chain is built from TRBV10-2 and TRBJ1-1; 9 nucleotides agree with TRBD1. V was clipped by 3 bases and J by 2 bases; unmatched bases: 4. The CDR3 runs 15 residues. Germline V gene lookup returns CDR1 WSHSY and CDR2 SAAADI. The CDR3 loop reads CASSDPGQGNTEAFF. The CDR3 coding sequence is TGCGCCAGCAGTGACCCGGGACAGGGTAACACTGAAGCTTTCTTT.

The CDR3 DNA reads as TGTGCCAGCTCACCAGGGGAGAGGCACACCGGGGAGCTGTTTTTT. Translation gives CASSPGERHTGELFF. The chain has TRBV18 and TRBJ2-2, with TRBD2 as a possible D gene (5 bases). The length of the CDR3 is 15 residues. The V end was cut by 2 bases, the J end by 3 bases, with 10 bases between. Germline loops: CDR1 KGHSH, CDR2 LQKENI. Variable domain in full (rest from reference TRBV18 and TRBJ2-2): NAGVMQNPRHLVRRRGQEARLRCSPMKGHSHVYWYRQLPEEGLKFMVYLQKENIIDESGMPKERFSAEFPKEGPSILRIQQVVRGDSAAYFCASSPGERHTGELFFGEGSRLTVL.